Presented here are 17 T cell receptor beta chains from one specimen sequenced in a study of shared clonotypes between healthy human individuals. Profiling relied on immunoSEQ multiplex PCR, and the TCRdb table lists in-frame clones only, not all of them. Of about 530,000 clones listed, over 75% are singletons. The sequenced sample was PBMCs. The receptor set was obtained from a woman in her thirties or forties in good health. Some clones in this sample may be carry-over from other donors' samples.

This chain links TRBV29-1 with TRBJ2-7, with 10 bases aligning to TRBD1. The germline gives CDR1 SQVTM, CDR2 ANQGSEA. The CDR3 covers 13 residues. Trimming removed 3 bases from V and 6 bases from J; junction bases left unmatched: 5. The CDR3 nucleotides read TGCAGCGTTGAGTCGACAGGGGGCATCGAGCAGTACTTC. Protein product: CSVESTGGIEQYF.

The chain carries TRBV28 and TRBJ2-7; D unclear. CDR1 is MDHEN, CDR2 SYDVKM, per germline. Between the trimmed V and J ends, which lost 7 bases and 6 bases, there was a span of 19 bases. The CDR3 has 14 residues. The CDR3 DNA sequence: TGTGCCAGCATCTCGGGTGGGGTTGATGGCGAGCAGTACTTC. Its protein is CASISGGVDGEQYF.

In regard to this clone: It is likely a read error: a sequence one base away is far more abundant. The chain is built from TRBV5-6 and TRBJ2-5, with D unclear. Judging by the DNA end, TRBJ2-7 fits better; the J call may be wrong. Germline CDR1 is SGHDT and CDR2 is YYEEEE. There are 11 residues in the CDR3. CDR3: CASSSGYEQYF. The CDR3 nucleotides read TGTGCCAGCAGCTCGGGCTACGAGCAGTACTTC.

V gene TRBV4-3 combines with J gene TRBJ2-1; TRBD2 aligns across 8 bases. This CDR3 region has 16 residues. The trim removed 3 bases at V and 2 bases at J, leaving 6 bases unmatched. Germline V gene lookup returns CDR1 LGHNA and CDR2 YSLEER. CDR3 in amino acids: CASSQLAGGTYNEQFF. CDR3 nucleotides: TGCGCCAGCAGCCAGTTGGCGGGAGGCACCTACAATGAGCAGTTCTTC.

The V call is TRBV29-1, the J call TRBJ2-7, with a weak D call TRBD1 (6 bases). This CDR3 region has 12 residues. V was clipped by 7 bases and J by 5 bases, with 15 bases between them. Germline-derived CDR1 and CDR2 are SQVTM and ANQGSEA. In nucleotides, the CDR3 is TGCAGCGCCACCAGGGGCCCCCACGAGCAGTACTTC. This codes for CSATRGPHEQYF.

The rearrangement links TRBV5-1 to TRBJ2-3; 10 nucleotides agree with TRBD2. V shed 2 bases and J 4 bases; nucleotides not matched to a gene: 7. CDR3 length: 16 residues. CDR1 and CDR2 from the germline V gene are SGHRS and YFSETQ. DNA for the CDR3: TGCGCCAGCAGCTTTTCCGGGACTAGCGATTCAGATACGCAGTATTTT. This gives the protein CASSFSGTSDSDTQYF.

The chain is built from TRBV28 and TRBJ1-5; D not resolved. Germline-derived CDR1 and CDR2 are MDHEN and SYDVKM. The CDR3 is made up of 15 amino acids. V was shortened by 5 bases and J by 1 base, with 12 bases between the two germline ends. CDR3 sequence (DNA): TGTGCCAGCAGTCCCCCGCAGGCAAGCAATCAGCCCCAGCATTTT. This codes for CASSPPQASNQPQHF.

The chain carries TRBV27 and TRBJ2-1, with D hard to call. Trimming took 4 bases from V and 5 from J, leaving 18 bases between them. This CDR3 is 16 amino acids long. Germline V gene data show CDR1 as MNHEY and CDR2 as SMNVEV (reference sequence). The CDR3 sequence is CASSSPSLRLNNEQFF. CDR3 sequence (DNA): TGTGCCAGCAGTTCTCCGTCCCTCAGGCTTAACAATGAGCAGTTCTTC.

With respect to this clone: The junction does not match germline at one end; this may be a read error. The chain uses TRBV7-7 and TRBJ2-1; 13 bases agree with TRBD2. Germline CDR1 SSHAT, CDR2 FNYEAQ (reference sequence). This CDR3 spans 16 amino acids. The CDR3 DNA reads as TGTGCTAGCAGCGCCGGACTAGCGGGAGCCCGCCATGAGCAGTTCTTC. It encodes CASSAGLAGARHEQFF.

This clone has just a few counts. The rearrangement joins TRBV19 to TRBJ2-1; TRBD2 matches at 9 bases. V shed 3 bases, J shed 9 bases, and the junction held 9 bases outside the gene matches. Germline-derived CDR1 and CDR2 are LNHDA and SQIVND (reference sequence). The CDR3 spans 15 residues. The CDR3 bases are TGTGCCAGTAGTATCCGTGCGGGAGGGAACCTTGAGCAGTTCTTC. Translation gives CASSIRAGGNLEQFF.

This clone occurred a few times. V and J are TRBV6-1 and TRBJ1-1; 9 nucleotides align to TRBD1. Germline V CDR1 and CDR2: MNHNS, SASEGT. The CDR3 totals 14 residues. The trim removed 6 bases at V and 5 bases at J, leaving 7 bases unmatched. The CDR3 region has the DNA TGTGCCAGCAGCCAAGACAGGGGGAAGACTGAAGCTTTCTTT. Encoded protein: CASSQDRGKTEAFF.

This clone was counted only a few times. The chain combines TRBV27 with TRBJ2-7; TRBD2 agrees at 8 bases. The CDR3 contains 15 residues. With 3 bases clipped from V and 3 bases from J, the junction kept 7 bases outside the gene matches. CDR1 is MNHEY and CDR2 is SMNVEV in the germline V gene (reference sequence). For the CDR3, the DNA is TGTGCCAGCAGTTTGGGCGGGAGGTTTAACTACGAGCAGTACTTC. Protein: CASSLGGRFNYEQYF.

The chain links TRBV5-4 to TRBJ1-5; unclear D gene. V shed 0 bases and J shed 4 bases, with 2 bases lying between them. The CDR3 totals 12 residues. Germline-derived CDR1 and CDR2 are SGHNT and YYREEE (reference sequence). CDR3 sequence: CASSLGNQPQHF. Written as DNA, the CDR3 is TGTGCCAGCAGCTTGGGGAATCAGCCCCAGCATTTT.

This clone appeared a few times. This rearrangement joins TRBV2 to TRBJ1-1, with D possibly matching TRBD1 (5 bases). Germline V CDR1 and CDR2: SNHLY, FYNNEI. The ends were cut back, 0 bases at V and 1 base at J, with 9 bases in the middle. This CDR3 comprises 15 residues. DNA for the CDR3: TGTGCCAGCAGTGAAGCGGAAGGGACGAACACTGAAGCTTTCTTT. The encoded protein is CASSEAEGTNTEAFF. Full variable domain (rest looked up from reference TRBV2 and TRBJ1-1): EPEVTQTPSHQVTQMGQEVILRCVPISNHLYFYWYRQILGQKVEFLVSFYNNEISEKSEIFDDQFSVERPDGSNFTLKIRSTKLEDSAMYFCASSEAEGTNTEAFFGQGTRLTVV.

V is TRBV19 and J is TRBJ1-5; 7 bases fit TRBD1. This CDR3 contains 14 residues. The ends lost 4 bases at V and 7 bases at J; junction bases unmatched: 7. Germline-derived CDR1 and CDR2 are LNHDA and SQIVND (reference sequence). CDR3 nucleotide sequence: TGTGCCAGTAGTACACAGGGGAGCGTACAGCCCCAGCATTTT. This codes for CASSTQGSVQPQHF.

A word on this clone: Other nucleotide sequences in the sample specify the same CDR3. The chain links TRBV4-2 to TRBJ2-7; 7 bases agree with TRBD1. The length of the CDR3 is 14 residues. J gave up 3 bases and V 1 base, and 3 bases lay outside the gene matches. Per germline, CDR1 LGHNA and CDR2 YNFKEQ. CDR3 region: CASSQGAGGYEQYF. CDR3 in DNA: TGTGCCAGCAGCCAAGGGGCAGGGGGCTACGAGCAGTACTTC.

The chain joins TRBV5-4 to TRBJ2-1; 8 bases are a match to TRBD1. This CDR3 is built from 15 residues. J was trimmed by 10 bases and V by 5 bases; bases with no gene match: 14. Per the germline V gene, CDR1 is SGHNT and CDR2 is YYREEE (reference sequence). In nucleotides, the CDR3 is TGTGCCAGCAGATACAGGGGGAGCCCGGAATGGGAGCAGTTCTTC. It translates to CASRYRGSPEWEQFF.